This TCR beta chain was identified in a study of CD8+ T cells in alopecia areata. About the study: Each of the treated patients was given oral tofacitinib, 5 to 10 mg twice daily, for moderate-to-severe alopecia areata. The study, taken as a whole, reports: For lesional scalp, especially alopecia totalis/universalis, clonality was higher than in normal scalp.

The CDR3 totals 14 residues. Germline CDR1 and CDR2: KGHSH and LQKENI. V gave up 3 bases and J gave up 5 bases; unmatched junction bases: 6. Treatment described: oral pan-JAK inhibitor, 5-10 mg twice daily. cDNA reverse transcribed from extracted RNA served as the sequencing template. The data were produced by immunoSEQ multiplex PCR, yet TCRdb's version contains in-frame clones alone and is incomplete. This table holds 95,000 to 150,000 clones, approximately 57% found once. This clone was recorded only once. Antigen unknown. This chain connects TRBV18 to TRBJ2-5; 7 bases line up with TRBD1. The sequences come from CD4+ T cells sorted from blood, collected at week 4, from a patient treated with tofacitinib. This TCR derives from a human donor with alopecia areata. CDR3 DNA: TGTGCCAGCTCACCGGAGACAGGGCGGGAGACCCAGTACTTC. Residues: CASSPETGRETQYF. Using reference TRBV18 and TRBJ2-5 for the parts outside the CDR3, the full variable domain is NAGVMQNPRHLVRRRGQEARLRCSPMKGHSHVYWYRQLPEEGLKFMVYLQKENIIDESGMPKERFSAEFPKEGPSILRIQQVVRGDSAAYFCASSPETGRETQYFGPGTRLLVL.